This T cell receptor beta chain is from a study of blood T cells in healthy people across ages. General study results and limits: Nothing was known about donor CMV status, and this possibly confounded expanded clonotype changes. No conclusive comparison of naive versus antigen-experienced cells was possible with unsorted PBMCs.

The germline V and J ends were trimmed by 5 bases and 13 bases, with 15 bases remaining between them. The length of the CDR3 is 12 residues. CDR1 is MNHNY and CDR2 is SVGAGI in the germline V gene (reference sequence). Aged roughly 6 to 100, donors were systemically healthy Caucasians from Russia. Every participating donor contributed about 10 milliliters of peripheral blood through a draw. This clonotype was seen more than once but under ten times. No antigen is known for it. The authors ran a second PCR of about 6 to 11 cycles using a sample-barcoded 5' primer and a J-beta primer mix. TCRdb passed the 5' RACE reads through MiXCR, listing each CDR3 protein once. Of 2 million or so distinct CDR3 sequences in the sample, just under 50% were seen once.

This TCR came from a woman between 35 and 50 years old in good health. Sequencing was performed on blood. The rearrangement joins TRBV6-6 to TRBJ2-4; maybe TRBD1 (7 bases). CDR3 bases: TGTGCCAGCAGTGGGGGGACAGAGATACAGTACTTC. Protein sequence: CASSGGTEIQYF.